The T cell receptor beta chain under discussion was sequenced for a study of regulatory T cells in long-lasting Graves disease. With iRepertoire HTBI primers and Arm-PCR of CDR3 regions, TCR beta libraries were built. TCRdb called the multiplex PCR reads again in MiXCR, with one record for every CDR3 protein. The sample holds about 540,000 distinct CDR3 sequences; less than 15% are singletons and the top ten take roughly a tenth. V lost 4 bases and J 2 bases, leaving 12 bases between the germline ends. Germline loops: CDR1 LNHNV, CDR2 YYDKDF (reference sequence). The CDR3 extends over 14 amino acids. As to time point: newly diagnosed GD, antithyroid drugs for less than 3 months. PBMC RNA served as the TCR library source. An endocrinology unit in Xi'an, China, supplied the patients. This clonotype showed up many times. The sample also formed part of further work on T cells in Graves' hyperthyroidism and ophthalmopathy.

The TCR comes from a man younger than 40 with Graves disease. Sequenced material: peripheral blood mononuclear cells (PBMCs), taken at new diagnosis, from a patient treated with antithyroid drugs. This sequence joins TRBV15 and TRBJ2-7; D possibly corresponds to TRBD2 (5 bases). The CDR3 coding sequence is TGTGCCACCAGCAAAGCGGAGGACCCCTACGAGCAGTACTTC. This sequence encodes CATSKAEDPYEQYF.